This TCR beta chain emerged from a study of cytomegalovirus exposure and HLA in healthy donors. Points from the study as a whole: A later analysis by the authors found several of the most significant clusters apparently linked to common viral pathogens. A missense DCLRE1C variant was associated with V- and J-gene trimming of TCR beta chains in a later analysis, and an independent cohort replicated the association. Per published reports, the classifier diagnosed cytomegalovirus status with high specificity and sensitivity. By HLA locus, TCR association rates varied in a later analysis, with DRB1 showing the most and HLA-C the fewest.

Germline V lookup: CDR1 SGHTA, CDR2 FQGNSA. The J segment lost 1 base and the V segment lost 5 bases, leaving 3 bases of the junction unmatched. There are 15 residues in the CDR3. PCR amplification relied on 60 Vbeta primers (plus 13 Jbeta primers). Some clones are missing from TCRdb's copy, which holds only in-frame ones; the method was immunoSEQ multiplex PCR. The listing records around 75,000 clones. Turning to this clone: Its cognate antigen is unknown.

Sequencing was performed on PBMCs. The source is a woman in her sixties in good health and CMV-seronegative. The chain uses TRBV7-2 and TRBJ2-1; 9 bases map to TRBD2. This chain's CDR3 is CASSRSGSSYNEQFF. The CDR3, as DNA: TGTGCCAGCAGCCGTAGCGGGAGTTCCTACAATGAGCAGTTCTTC. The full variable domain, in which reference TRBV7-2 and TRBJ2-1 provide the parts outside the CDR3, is GAGVSQSPSNKVTEKGKDVELRCDPISGHTALYWYRQSLGQGLEFLIYFQGNSAPDKSGLPSDRFSAERTGGSVSTLTIQRTQQEDSAVYLCASSRSGSSYNEQFFGPGTRLTVL.